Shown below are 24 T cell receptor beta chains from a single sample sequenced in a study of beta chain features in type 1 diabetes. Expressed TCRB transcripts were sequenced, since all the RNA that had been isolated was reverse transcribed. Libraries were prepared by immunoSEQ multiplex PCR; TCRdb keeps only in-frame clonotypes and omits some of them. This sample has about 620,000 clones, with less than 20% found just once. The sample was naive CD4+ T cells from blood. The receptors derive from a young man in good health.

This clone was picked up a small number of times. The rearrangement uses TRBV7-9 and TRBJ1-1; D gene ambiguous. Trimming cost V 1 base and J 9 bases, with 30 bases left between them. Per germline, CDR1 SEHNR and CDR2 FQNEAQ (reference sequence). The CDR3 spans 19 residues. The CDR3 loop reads CASSLDLYFSRGDRYKAFF. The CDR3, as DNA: TGTGCCAGCAGCTTAGACCTGTATTTTTCGAGAGGCGATAGGTATAAAGCTTTCTTT.

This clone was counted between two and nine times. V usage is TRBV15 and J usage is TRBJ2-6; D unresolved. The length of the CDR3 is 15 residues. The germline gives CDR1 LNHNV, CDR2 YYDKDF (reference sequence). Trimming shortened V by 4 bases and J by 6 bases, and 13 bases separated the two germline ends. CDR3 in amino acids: CATSKRYLEANVLTF. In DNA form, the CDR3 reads TGTGCCACCAGCAAAAGATATCTGGAGGCCAACGTCCTGACTTTC. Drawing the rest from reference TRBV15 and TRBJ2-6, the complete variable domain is DAMVIQNPRYQVTQFGKPVTLSCSQTLNHNVMYWYQQKSSQAPKLLFHYYDKDFNNEADTPDNFQSRRPNTSFCFLDIRSPGLGDTAMYLCATSKRYLEANVLTFGAGSRLTVL.

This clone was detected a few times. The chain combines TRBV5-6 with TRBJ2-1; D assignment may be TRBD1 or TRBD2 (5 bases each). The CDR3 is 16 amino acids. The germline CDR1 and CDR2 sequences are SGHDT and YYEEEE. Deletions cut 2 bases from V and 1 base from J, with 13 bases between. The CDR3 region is CASSLFGTYSYNEQFF. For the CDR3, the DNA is TGTGCCAGCAGCTTATTCGGGACGTATTCCTACAATGAGCAGTTCTTC.

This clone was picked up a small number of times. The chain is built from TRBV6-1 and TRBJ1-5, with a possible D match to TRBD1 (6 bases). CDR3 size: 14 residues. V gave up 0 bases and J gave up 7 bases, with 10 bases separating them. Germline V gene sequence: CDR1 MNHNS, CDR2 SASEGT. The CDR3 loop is CASSEAPRGQPQHF. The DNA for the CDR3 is TGTGCCAGCAGTGAAGCCCCCAGGGGCCAGCCCCAGCATTTT.

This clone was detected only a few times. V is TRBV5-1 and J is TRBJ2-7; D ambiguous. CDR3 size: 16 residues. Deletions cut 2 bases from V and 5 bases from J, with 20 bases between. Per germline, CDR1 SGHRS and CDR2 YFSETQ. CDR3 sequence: CASSFGWVGAVNEQYF. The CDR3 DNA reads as TGCGCCAGCAGCTTTGGCTGGGTGGGTGCAGTCAACGAGCAGTACTTC.

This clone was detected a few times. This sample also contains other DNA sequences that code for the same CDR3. CDR3 coding DNA: TGTGCCAGCAGCTTAGGACGAGGCACAGATACGCAGTATTTT. Protein sequence: CASSLGRGTDTQYF. The rearrangement uses TRBV11-3 and TRBJ2-3; D not certain. This CDR3 has 14 amino acids. Trimming stripped 1 base from V and 1 base from J, with 6 bases between. Germline V gene lookup returns CDR1 SGHNT and CDR2 YENEEA.

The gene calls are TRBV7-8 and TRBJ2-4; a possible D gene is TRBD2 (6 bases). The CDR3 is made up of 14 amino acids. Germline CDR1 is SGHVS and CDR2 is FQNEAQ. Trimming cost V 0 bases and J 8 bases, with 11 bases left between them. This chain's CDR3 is CASSLALEGDIQYF. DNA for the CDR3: TGTGCCAGCAGCTTAGCGTTGGAGGGTGACATTCAGTACTTC. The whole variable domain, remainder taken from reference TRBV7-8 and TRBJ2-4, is GAGVSQSPRYKVAKRGQDVALRCDPISGHVSLFWYQQALGQGPEFLTYFQNEAQLDKSGLPSDRFFAERPEGSVSTLKIQRTQQEDSAVYLCASSLALEGDIQYFGAGTRLSVL.

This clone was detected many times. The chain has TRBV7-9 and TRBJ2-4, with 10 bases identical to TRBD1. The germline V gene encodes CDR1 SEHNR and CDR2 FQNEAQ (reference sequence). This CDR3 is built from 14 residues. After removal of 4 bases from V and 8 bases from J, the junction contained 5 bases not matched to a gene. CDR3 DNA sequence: TGTGCCAGCAGCTCACGACAGGGGGCGGACATTCAGTACTTC. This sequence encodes CASSSRQGADIQYF.

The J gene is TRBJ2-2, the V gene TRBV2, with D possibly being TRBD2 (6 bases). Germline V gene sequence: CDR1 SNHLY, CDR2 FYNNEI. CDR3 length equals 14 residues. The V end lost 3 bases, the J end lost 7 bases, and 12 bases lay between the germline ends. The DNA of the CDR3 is TGTGCCAGCAGTGAGGGACTCCTACTCGGGGAGCTGTTTTTT. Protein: CASSEGLLLGELFF. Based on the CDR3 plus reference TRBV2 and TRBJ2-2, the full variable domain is EPEVTQTPSHQVTQMGQEVILRCVPISNHLYFYWYRQILGQKVEFLVSFYNNEISEKSEIFDDQFSVERPDGSNFTLKIRSTKLEDSAMYFCASSEGLLLGELFFGEGSRLTVL.

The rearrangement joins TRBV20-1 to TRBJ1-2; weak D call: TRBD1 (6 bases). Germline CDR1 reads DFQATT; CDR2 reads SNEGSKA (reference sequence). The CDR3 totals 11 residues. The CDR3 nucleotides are TGCAGCAGACAGGCTAACTATGGCTACACCTTC. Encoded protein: CSRQANYGYTF.

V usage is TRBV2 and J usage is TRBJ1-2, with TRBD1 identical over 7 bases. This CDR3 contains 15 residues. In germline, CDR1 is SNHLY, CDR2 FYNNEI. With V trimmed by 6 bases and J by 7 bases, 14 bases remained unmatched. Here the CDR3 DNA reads TGTGCCAGCAGCCCCGACAGGGCCCGGGCCTCTGGCTACACCTTC. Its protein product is CASSPDRARASGYTF.

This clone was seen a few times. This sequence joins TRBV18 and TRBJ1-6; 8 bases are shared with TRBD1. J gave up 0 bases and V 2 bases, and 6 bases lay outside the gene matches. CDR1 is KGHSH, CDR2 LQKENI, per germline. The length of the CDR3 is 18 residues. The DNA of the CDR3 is TGTGCCAGCTCACCATTGAGACAGGGGAGCTCCTATAATTCACCCCTCCACTTT. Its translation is CASSPLRQGSSYNSPLHF.

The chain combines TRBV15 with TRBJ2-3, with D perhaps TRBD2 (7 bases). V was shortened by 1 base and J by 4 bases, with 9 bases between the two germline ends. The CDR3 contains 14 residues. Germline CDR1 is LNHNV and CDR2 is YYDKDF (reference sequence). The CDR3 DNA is TGTGCCACCAGCAGAGGGGGGGGGCCAGATACGCAGTATTTT. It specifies CATSRGGGPDTQYF.

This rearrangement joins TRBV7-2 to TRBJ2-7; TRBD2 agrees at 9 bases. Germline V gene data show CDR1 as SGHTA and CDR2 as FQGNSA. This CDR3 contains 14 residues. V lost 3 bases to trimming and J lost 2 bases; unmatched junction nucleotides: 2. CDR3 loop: CASSFLAGPYEQYF. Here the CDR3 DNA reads TGTGCCAGCAGCTTTCTAGCGGGGCCCTACGAGCAGTACTTC.

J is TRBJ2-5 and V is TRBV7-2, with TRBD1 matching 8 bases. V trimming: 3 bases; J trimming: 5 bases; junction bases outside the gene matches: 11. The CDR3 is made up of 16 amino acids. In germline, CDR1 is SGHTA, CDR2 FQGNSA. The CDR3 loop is CASSFPSLTGAETQYF. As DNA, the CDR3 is TGTGCCAGCAGCTTTCCCTCACTGACAGGGGCGGAGACCCAGTACTTC.

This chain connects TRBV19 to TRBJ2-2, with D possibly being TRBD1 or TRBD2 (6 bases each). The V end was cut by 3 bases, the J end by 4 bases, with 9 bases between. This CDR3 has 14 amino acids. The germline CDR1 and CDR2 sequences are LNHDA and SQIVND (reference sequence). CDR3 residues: CASSIGGRTGELFF. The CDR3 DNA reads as TGTGCCAGTAGTATCGGGGGCCGCACCGGGGAGCTGTTTTTT. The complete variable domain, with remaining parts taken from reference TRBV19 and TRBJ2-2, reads DGGITQSPKYLFRKEGQNVTLSCEQNLNHDAMYWYRQDPGQGLRLIYYSQIVNDFQKGDIAEGYSVSREKKESFPLTVTSAQKNPTAFYLCASSIGGRTGELFFGEGSRLTVL.

The chain's CDR3 is CASSQVPSSGRAEQYF. The DNA of the CDR3 is TGCGCCAGCAGCCAAGTTCCCAGTAGCGGGAGGGCCGAGCAGTACTTC. This sequence joins TRBV4-1 and TRBJ2-7, with TRBD2 identical over 11 bases. V was pared by 1 base and J by 6 bases, with 8 bases of the junction left unmatched. Germline CDR1 MGHRA, CDR2 YSYEKL. CDR3 length: 16 amino acids.

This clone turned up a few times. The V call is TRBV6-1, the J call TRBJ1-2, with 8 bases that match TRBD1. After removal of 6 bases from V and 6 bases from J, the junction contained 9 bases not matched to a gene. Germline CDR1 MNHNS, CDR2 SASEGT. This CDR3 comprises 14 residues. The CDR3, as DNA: TGTGCCAGCAGCCTCCGGGACAGGACAAATGGCTACACCTTC. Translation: CASSLRDRTNGYTF.

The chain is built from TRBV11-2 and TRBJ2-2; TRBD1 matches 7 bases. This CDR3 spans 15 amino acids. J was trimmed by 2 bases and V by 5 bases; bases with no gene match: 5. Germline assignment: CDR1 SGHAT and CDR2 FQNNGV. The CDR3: CASSADRLNTGELFF. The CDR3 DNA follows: TGTGCCAGCAGCGCGGACAGGTTAAACACCGGGGAGCTGTTTTTT.

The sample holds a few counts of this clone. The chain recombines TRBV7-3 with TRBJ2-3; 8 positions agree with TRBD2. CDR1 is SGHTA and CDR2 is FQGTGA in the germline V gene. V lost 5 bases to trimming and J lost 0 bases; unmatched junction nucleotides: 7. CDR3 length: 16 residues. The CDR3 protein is CASSKGSGTSTDTQYF. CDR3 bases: TGTGCCAGCAGCAAGGGTAGCGGGACTAGCACAGATACGCAGTATTTT.

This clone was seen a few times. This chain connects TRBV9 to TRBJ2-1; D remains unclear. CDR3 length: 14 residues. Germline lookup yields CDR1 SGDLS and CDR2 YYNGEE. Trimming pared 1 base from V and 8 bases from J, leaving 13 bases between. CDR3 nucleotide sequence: TGTGCCAGCAGCGTAACGTCTTGGGTGGATGAGCAGTTCTTC. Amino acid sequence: CASSVTSWVDEQFF.

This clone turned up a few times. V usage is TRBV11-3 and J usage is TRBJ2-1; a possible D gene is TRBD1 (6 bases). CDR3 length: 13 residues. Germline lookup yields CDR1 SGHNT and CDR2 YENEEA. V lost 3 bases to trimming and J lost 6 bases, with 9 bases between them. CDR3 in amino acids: CASSFPGVNEQFF. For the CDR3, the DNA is TGTGCCAGCAGCTTTCCAGGGGTCAATGAGCAGTTCTTC.

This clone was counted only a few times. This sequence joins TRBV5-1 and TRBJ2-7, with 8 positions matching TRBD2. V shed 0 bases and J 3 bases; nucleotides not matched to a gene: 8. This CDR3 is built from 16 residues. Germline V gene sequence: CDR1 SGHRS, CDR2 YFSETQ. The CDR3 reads CASSLELGRAGYEQYF. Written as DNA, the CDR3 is TGCGCCAGCAGCTTGGAGCTCGGGAGGGCTGGCTACGAGCAGTACTTC.

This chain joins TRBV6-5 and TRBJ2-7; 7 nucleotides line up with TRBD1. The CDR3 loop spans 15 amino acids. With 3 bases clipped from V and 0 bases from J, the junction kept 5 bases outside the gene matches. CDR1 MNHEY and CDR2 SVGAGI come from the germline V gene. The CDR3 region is CASSYQGDSSYEQYF. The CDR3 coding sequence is TGTGCCAGCAGTTATCAGGGGGATAGCTCCTACGAGCAGTACTTC.